The 8 T cell receptor beta chains below were found in one sample sequenced in a study of cytomegalovirus exposure and HLA in healthy donors. PCR was performed using 60 Vbeta and 13 Jbeta primers. The repertoire was sequenced with immunoSEQ multiplex PCR; TCRdb's copy has only in-frame clones and lacks some. This table holds approximately 140,000 clones, 80% found once. Input material: PBMCs. The receptors originated from a male donor in good health and CMV-seropositive.

In its sample, this clone was seen once. The rearrangement links TRBV6-1 to TRBJ1-5; 8 nucleotides match TRBD1. Germline CDR1 reads MNHNS; CDR2 reads SASEGT. J was trimmed by 5 bases and V by 2 bases; bases with no gene match: 8. The CDR3 runs 16 residues. In nucleotides, the CDR3 is TGTGCCAGCAGTGAATGGATGACAGGGGAGGATCAGCCCCAGCATTTT. Its translation: CASSEWMTGEDQPQHF.

This clone was counted a few times. This chain joins TRBV9 and TRBJ1-3; D not resolved. Germline CDR1 reads SGDLS; CDR2 reads YYNGEE. V was shortened by 3 bases and J by 0 bases, with 16 bases between the two germline ends. CDR3 length: 17 amino acids. CDR3 nucleotides: TGTGCCAGCAGCGGGCATTACAGTGATCACTCTGGAAACACCATATATTTT. This encodes CASSGHYSDHSGNTIYF.

This clone was recorded a few times. The chain combines TRBV29-1 with TRBJ2-7; D is perhaps TRBD2 (5 bases). Deletions cut 6 bases from V and 2 bases from J, with 11 bases between. Germline loops: CDR1 SQVTM, CDR2 ANQGSEA. The CDR3 totals 12 residues. For the CDR3, the DNA is TGCAGCGTCACGTTGACTACCTACGAGCAGTACTTC. This encodes CSVTLTTYEQYF.

V usage is TRBV10-3 and J usage is TRBJ2-7, with 9 bases matching TRBD1. Trimming took 2 bases from V and 3 from J; bases not matched to a gene: 5. CDR1 is ENHRY and CDR2 is SYGVKD in the germline V gene. The CDR3 length is 15 residues. CDR3 amino acids: CAISEKDRGFYEQYF. In DNA form, the CDR3 reads TGTGCCATCAGTGAGAAAGACAGGGGGTTCTACGAGCAGTACTTC.

This clone was recorded only once. This sequence joins TRBV7-3 and TRBJ2-1; a weak D match, TRBD1 (5 bases). V was clipped by 6 bases and J by 7 bases, with 13 bases between them. The CDR3 spans 13 residues. Germline CDR1 is SGHTA and CDR2 is FQGTGA. For the CDR3, the DNA is TGTGCCAGCAGGTTGCAGGGCGCAAATGAGCAGTTCTTC. It codes for CASRLQGANEQFF. Full variable domain (missing parts from reference TRBV7-3 and TRBJ2-1): GAGVSQTPSNKVTEKGKYVELRCDPISGHTALYWYRQSLGQGPEFLIYFQGTGAADDSGLPNDRFFAVRPEGSVSTLKIQRTERGDSAVYLCASRLQGANEQFFGPGTRLTVL.

V usage is TRBV28 and J usage is TRBJ2-7; D might be TRBD2 (6 bases). Per germline, CDR1 MDHEN and CDR2 SYDVKM. This CDR3 is 15 amino acids long. V was cut by 4 bases and J by 7 bases, with 20 bases left in between. CDR3 sequence reads: CASSSTTSWRGEQYF. CDR3 sequence (DNA): TGTGCCAGCAGTTCGACTACTAGCTGGAGGGGAGAGCAGTACTTC.

CDR3 in DNA: TGTGCCAGCAGTTTATCGGGACTAACACCCAGCAACTACGAGCAGTACTTC. Translated, it gives CASSLSGLTPSNYEQYF. The chain recombines TRBV27 with TRBJ2-7; 7 bases line up with TRBD2. The CDR3 has 17 residues. CDR1 and CDR2 (germline): MNHEY, SMNVEV (reference sequence). V trimming: 0 bases; J trimming: 3 bases; junction bases outside the gene matches: 11.

The chain employs TRBV5-6 and TRBJ2-3, with 8 bases matching TRBD2. The CDR3 spans 15 residues. CDR1 and CDR2 from the germline V gene are SGHDT and YYEEEE. Trimming removed 3 bases from V and 3 bases from J; junction bases left unmatched: 6. The CDR3 is CASSSGLGLTDTQYF. The CDR3, as DNA: TGTGCCAGCAGCTCGGGACTAGGATTGACAGATACGCAGTATTTT.